These 19 T cell receptor beta chains originate from one sample sequenced in a study of blood T cell repertoires in COVID-19. This table comes from immunoSEQ multiplex PCR, and its TCRdb copy is limited to in-frame clones, with some not included. The sample lists around 15,000 clones; approximately 85% were seen once. The sample comprised peripheral blood. These receptors were obtained from a man between 65 and 85 years old in a cohort sampled during active COVID-19.

The rearrangement joins TRBV6-2 or TRBV6-3 to TRBJ2-3; D remains unclear. Trimming left V 0 bases short and J 0 bases short, with 4 bases between. The CDR3 has 14 amino acids. Germline CDR1 and CDR2: MNHEY and SVGEGT. DNA of the CDR3: TGTGCCAGCAGTTACTCGCGTAGCACAGATACGCAGTATTTT. This translates into CASSYSRSTDTQYF.

The chain is built from TRBV5-1 and TRBJ2-7; TRBD1 agrees at 7 bases. Germline CDR1 reads SGHRS; CDR2 reads YFSETQ. This CDR3 comprises 13 residues. V shed 9 bases and J 3 bases; nucleotides not matched to a gene: 9. The CDR3 sequence: CATQGDSDYEQYF. The CDR3, as DNA: TGCGCCACCCAAGGGGACAGCGACTACGAGCAGTACTTC.

Within the sample, this clone is medium-sized. The J gene is TRBJ2-7, the V gene TRBV23-1; 9 positions match TRBD1. Being an ORF, TRBV23-1 has a function that is uncertain. J was trimmed by 7 bases and V by 4 bases; bases with no gene match: 8. The CDR3 is made up of 14 amino acids. The CDR3 protein is CASSPGTGHQEQYF. The CDR3 bases are TGCGCCAGCAGTCCCGGGACAGGGCATCAAGAGCAGTACTTC.

This chain connects TRBV7-9 to TRBJ2-2, with TRBD1 matching 8 bases. With V trimmed by 5 bases and J by 0 bases, 2 bases remained unmatched. The CDR3 has 15 residues. In germline, CDR1 is SEHNR, CDR2 FQNEAQ (reference sequence). The DNA for the CDR3 is TGTGCCAGCAGCGAACAGGGGGCGAACACCGGGGAGCTGTTTTTT. Translated: CASSEQGANTGELFF.

The chain employs TRBV6-6 and TRBJ2-2; 8 bases are a match to TRBD1. The CDR3 is made up of 16 amino acids. Trimming at V came to 2 bases and at J to 5 bases, leaving 7 bases not matched to a gene. The V gene's germline CDR1 is MNHNY and CDR2 SVGAGI (reference sequence). The CDR3 DNA reads as TGTGCCAGCAGTTACCCTCGGACAGGGCGGACCGGGGAGCTGTTTTTT. It yields the protein CASSYPRTGRTGELFF.

V is TRBV14 and J is TRBJ2-2; 9 nucleotides align to TRBD2. This CDR3 spans 17 amino acids. The germline CDR1 and CDR2 sequences are SGHDN and FVKESK. V dropped 1 base and J dropped 6; count of bases not matched to a gene: 9. CDR3: CASSQGALAGRAGELFF. The CDR3 nucleotides are TGTGCCAGCAGCCAAGGAGCCCTAGCGGGACGGGCCGGGGAGCTGTTTTTT.

This clone has just a few counts. The J gene is TRBJ2-7, the V gene TRBV7-2, with a possible D match to TRBD1 (6 bases). V lost 5 bases and J lost 3, with 23 bases in between. Germline assignment: CDR1 SGHTA and CDR2 FQGNSA. CDR3 size: 17 residues. In nucleotides, the CDR3 is TGTGCCAGCAGCCAACAGGGCCTAGAGAACCCATTCTACGAGCAGTACTTC. Protein: CASSQQGLENPFYEQYF.

This clone was recorded once. The J gene is TRBJ2-5, the V gene TRBV7-8, with D tentatively TRBD1 (6 bases). Trimming shortened V by 1 base and J by 5 bases, and 14 bases separated the two germline ends. CDR1 and CDR2 (germline): SGHVS, FQNEAQ. The CDR3 has 15 residues. The CDR3 region is CASSLVGAEGETQYF. CDR3 DNA sequence: TGTGCCAGCAGCTTAGTGGGGGCCGAGGGGGAGACCCAGTACTTC.

The CDR3 sequence is CASSQQPGLPIYEQYF. Written as DNA, the CDR3 is TGCGCCAGCAGCCAACAACCGGGACTACCGATCTACGAGCAGTACTTC. V usage is TRBV4-1 and J usage is TRBJ2-7; 7 nucleotides agree with TRBD2. V trimming: 2 bases; J trimming: 3 bases; junction bases outside the gene matches: 10. Germline V gene sequence: CDR1 MGHRA, CDR2 YSYEKL. This CDR3 comprises 16 residues.

This clone has just one count. J is TRBJ1-1 and V is TRBV24-1; a possible D gene is TRBD1 (6 bases). The CDR3 contains 14 residues. Per germline, CDR1 KGHDR and CDR2 SFDVKD. The V and J ends lost 5 bases and 1 base respectively, with 10 bases between them. CDR3 sequence reads: CATSGETGNTEAFF. The CDR3 DNA follows: TGTGCCACCAGTGGAGAGACAGGGAACACTGAAGCTTTCTTT.

In nucleotides, the CDR3 is TGCGCCAGCAGCCCCGGACAGGGAGGAGAGACCCAGTACTTC. Amino acids: CASSPGQGGETQYF. The chain employs TRBV5-1 and TRBJ2-5, with 8 bases lining up with TRBD1. With V trimmed by 4 bases and J by 4 bases, 6 bases remained unmatched. The CDR3 runs to 14 residues. In germline, CDR1 is SGHRS, CDR2 YFSETQ.

The sample holds a few counts of this clone. The chain carries TRBV7-9 and TRBJ2-1; D gene unclear. The CDR3 sequence is 11 residues long. V was shortened by 2 bases and J by 10 bases, with 6 bases between the two germline ends. Germline-derived CDR1 and CDR2 are SEHNR and FQNEAQ (reference sequence). This CDR3 is CASSLSAEQFF. CDR3 in DNA: TGTGCCAGCAGCTTATCTGCGGAGCAGTTCTTC.

The V and J genes are TRBV18 and TRBJ1-4; TRBD1 matches at 8 bases. In germline, CDR1 is KGHSH, CDR2 LQKENI. The CDR3 has 16 residues. V dropped 2 bases and J dropped 7; count of bases not matched to a gene: 9. The CDR3 is CASSPGGQGAGEKLFF. The CDR3 DNA is TGTGCCAGCTCACCAGGAGGGCAGGGGGCTGGTGAAAAACTGTTTTTT.

This CDR3 reads CASSELDRGPYHTEAFF. Here the CDR3 DNA reads TGCGCCAGCAGTGAATTGGACAGGGGGCCTTATCACACTGAAGCTTTCTTT. V gene TRBV10-1 combines with J gene TRBJ1-1; 11 bases line up with TRBD1. The V segment lost 3 bases and the J segment 3 bases; nucleotides outside the gene matches: 9. CDR3 size: 17 residues. Germline assignment: CDR1 WNHNN and CDR2 SYGVQD (reference sequence).

The chain recombines TRBV5-4 with TRBJ1-4, with D maybe TRBD1 (5 bases). V lost 1 base and J lost 8, with 12 bases in between. The CDR3 loop spans 14 amino acids. In germline, CDR1 is SGHNT, CDR2 YYREEE (reference sequence). Here the CDR3 reads CASSLRQGGEKLFF. The CDR3 nucleotides read TGTGCCAGCAGCTTGAGGCAGGGAGGAGAAAAACTGTTTTTT.

The chain uses TRBV20-1 and TRBJ1-2; no clear D. The CDR3 covers 11 residues. V shed 3 bases and J shed 5 bases, with 7 bases lying between them. Germline V gene data show CDR1 as DFQATT and CDR2 as SNEGSKA (reference sequence). The CDR3, as DNA: TGCAGTGCTAGGCGAGGATATGGCTACACCTTC. It yields the protein CSARRGYGYTF.

J is TRBJ1-1 and V is TRBV5-1; TRBD1 aligns across 8 bases. The CDR3 loop spans 14 amino acids. V lost 4 bases, J lost 4 bases, and 6 bases stayed unmatched. The germline gives CDR1 SGHRS, CDR2 YFSETQ. Here the CDR3 reads CASSVGQGGTEAFF. The CDR3 DNA is TGCGCCAGCAGCGTCGGACAGGGAGGCACTGAAGCTTTCTTT. The full variable domain, in which reference TRBV5-1 and TRBJ1-1 provide the parts outside the CDR3, is KAGVTQTPRYLIKTRGQQVTLSCSPISGHRSVSWYQQTPGQGLQFLFEYFSETQRNKGNFPGRFSGRQFSNSRSEMNVSTLELGDSALYLCASSVGQGGTEAFFGQGTRLTVV.

This rearrangement joins TRBV5-1 to TRBJ2-2, with no clear D. The CDR3 runs to 14 residues. Germline V gene data show CDR1 as SGHRS and CDR2 as YFSETQ. Trimming pared 0 bases from V and 6 bases from J, leaving 9 bases between. The CDR3 coding sequence is TGCGCCAGCAGCTTGGTTATTAGTCCCGGGGAGCTGTTTTTT. Amino acids: CASSLVISPGELFF.

This sequence joins TRBV15 and TRBJ2-5; TRBD1 matches at 8 bases. V dropped 3 bases and J dropped 5; count of bases not matched to a gene: 8. Germline V lookup: CDR1 LNHNV, CDR2 YYDKDF (reference sequence). The CDR3 has 15 residues. The CDR3 region has the DNA TGTGCCACCAGCAGGGATCGAGACAGGGGTGAGACCCAGTACTTC. Translating it yields CATSRDRDRGETQYF.